The text below deals with one T cell receptor (beta chain). Its target is unknown. Using its own MiXCR run on the 5' RACE reads, TCRdb lists one record per CDR3 protein. The sample lists roughly 450,000 distinct CDR3 sequences; about a sixth were seen once. These data are taken from a study of T-cell memory formation after mild COVID-19. Study background: TCR clusters were mostly donor specific.

The CDR3 covers 19 residues. The germline CDR1 and CDR2 sequences are MGHRA and YSYEKL. With V trimmed by 0 bases and J by 0 bases, 5 bases remained unmatched. Study-wide findings and caveats: Of the contracting clones, CD4+ ones lay mainly in CM and EM, and CD8+ ones in EMRA. Some clones that responded were present in memory (sampled pre-infection), which suggests cross-reactive memory joined.

The sequenced sample was PBMCs or a T cell subset sorted from them (not recorded which). The origin of this receptor is a man younger than 35 who had mild COVID-19 (a few samples of this study predate the infection). Cell type and time point are not known. The V call is TRBV4-1, the J call TRBJ2-1, with 13 nucleotides matching TRBD2. CDR3 sequence: CASSQDTLAGGRSYNEQFF. The CDR3, as DNA: TGCGCCAGCAGCCAAGATACACTAGCGGGGGGGCGCTCCTACAATGAGCAGTTCTTC.